This is a list of T cell receptor beta chains from one sample in a study of blood T cell repertoires in COVID-19. Here immunoSEQ multiplex PCR was the method, and the copy in TCRdb shows in-frame clones only, minus some. The table lists about 100,000 clones, about 77% of them singletons. The sequenced sample was peripheral blood. Receptors were obtained from a man aged 70 or older with active or convalescent COVID-19. Each CDR3 is given without its conserved first and last residue. Fields, in order: V gene, clone size, CDR3 protein. The size entry is marked missing in some rows and otherwise reads once, few, many or a size class.

>TRBV7-2|NA
ASSLAGGPGSEQF
>TRBV2|NA
ASSSRGQAF
>TRBV3-1/TRBV3-2|NA
ASSQGGWGQAF
>TRBV15|NA
ATSRDLVRPQPQH
>TRBV28|NA
AGGTPGMGNQPQH
>TRBV7-2|NA
ASSPTGGYGYT
>TRBV30|NA
AWKAPGLADSYNEQF
>TRBV3-1/TRBV3-2|NA
ASSPRGTGANVLT
>TRBV5-5|NA
ASSLLGSGSPYEQY
>TRBV5-4|NA
ASSVGQGIFGYT
>TRBV12-5|once
ASGVNEGTEAF
>TRBV5-6|NA
ASSAGQDPRTGELF
>TRBV7-6|NA
ASSDSIGILKETQY
>TRBV4-1|NA
ASSQSTGTPYNEQF
>TRBV27|NA
ASGTTGNRYEQY
>TRBV9|NA
ASSKDSHEQY
>TRBV5-5|NA
ASSPYDRGNYGYT
>TRBV5-6|NA
ASSSGTGEATEAF
>TRBV3-1/TRBV3-2|NA
ASSQCTDSSFQPQH
>TRBV5-4|NA
ASSLEGLSGANVLT